This TCR beta chain was identified in a study of shared clonotypes between healthy human individuals. On sorted subsets, replicate PCRs used about 180 ng DNA, or 27,000 or so T cell genomes. Clones were read by immunoSEQ multiplex PCR, and TCRdb kept only the in-frame ones, dropping some. The table includes roughly 1,500,000 clones, about 98.5% detected once. General study points: Richness estimates generally favored naive over memory subsets.

With regard to this clone: Its antigen remains unknown.

V shed 2 bases and J shed 7 bases, with 18 bases lying between them. CDR1 is MNHNS and CDR2 is SASEGT in the germline V gene. The CDR3 loop spans 15 amino acids. The sequenced sample consisted of naive CD4+ T cells sorted from blood. The sample's subset: CD45RA+ positively selected. This receptor was taken from a man aged 25 to 45 in good health. V gene TRBV6-1 combines with J gene TRBJ2-7; D is unclear. The CDR3 nucleotides read TGTGCCAGCAGTGAAAAGTGGGTAGCAGCCCGGGAGCAGTACTTC. The encoded protein is CASSEKWVAAREQYF.